This T cell receptor (beta chain) was recovered during a study of T cell responses to AZD1222 COVID-19 vaccine. Study-wide results and caveats: Only after the peak T cell response were repertoires sampled.

The assay was immunoSEQ multiplex PCR, and TCRdb's table has in-frame clones only and misses some. The sample lists approximately 160,000 clones, 70% to 90% occurring once. Of note for this clone: Antigen: not known.

This sequence originates from an adult in good health. This specimen was peripheral blood, taken on day 0 of AZD1222 vaccination.

For the CDR3, the DNA is TGTGCCAGCAGCCAGAGAGGCCCTCCAGATACGCAGTATTTT. Encoded protein: CASSQRGPPDTQYF. The chain has TRBV3-1 (or the pseudogene TRBV3-2) and TRBJ2-3; D not certain. Germline V gene data show CDR1 as LGHDT and CDR2 as YNNKEL (reference sequence). V lost 3 bases to trimming and J lost 4 bases, with 11 bases between them. The CDR3 extends over 14 amino acids.